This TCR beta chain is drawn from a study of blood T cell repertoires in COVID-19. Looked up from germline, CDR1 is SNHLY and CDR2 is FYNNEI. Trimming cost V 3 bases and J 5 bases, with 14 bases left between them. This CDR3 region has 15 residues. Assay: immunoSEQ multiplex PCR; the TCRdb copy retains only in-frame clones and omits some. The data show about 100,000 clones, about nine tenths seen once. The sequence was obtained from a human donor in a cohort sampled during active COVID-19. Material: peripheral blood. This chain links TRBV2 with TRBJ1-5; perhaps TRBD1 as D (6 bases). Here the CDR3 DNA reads TGTGCCAGCAGTGATGGACAGAGGGGAGATCAGCCCCAGCATTTT. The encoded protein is CASSDGQRGDQPQHF.